A single sample is the source of the 17 T cell receptor beta chains below, sequenced in a study of T cells in localized non-small cell lung cancer. Clones were read by immunoSEQ multiplex PCR, and TCRdb kept only the in-frame ones, dropping some. The data show under 100,000 clones, 88% seen once. The sequencing here drew on peripheral blood, taken before any cancer treatment. Source of these receptors: a woman aged 35-70 years with stage I squamous cell lung carcinoma.

The chain's CDR3 is CASSDLGQGSDTQYF. In DNA form, the CDR3 reads TGTGCCAGCAGTGATTTGGGACAGGGCTCAGATACGCAGTATTTT. The rearrangement joins TRBV2 to TRBJ2-3; 9 bases are a match to TRBD1. The length of the CDR3 is 15 residues. In germline, CDR1 is SNHLY, CDR2 FYNNEI. The V segment lost 3 bases and the J segment 4 bases; nucleotides outside the gene matches: 5. Combining the CDR3 with reference TRBV2 and TRBJ2-3 gives the whole variable domain EPEVTQTPSHQVTQMGQEVILRCVPISNHLYFYWYRQILGQKVEFLVSFYNNEISEKSEIFDDQFSVERPDGSNFTLKIRSTKLEDSAMYFCASSDLGQGSDTQYFGPGTRLTVL.

The chain couples TRBV11-1 to TRBJ2-7, with 8 bases matching TRBD1. Germline V gene data show CDR1 as SGHAT and CDR2 as FQDESV (reference sequence). The CDR3 runs 12 residues. V gave up 4 bases and J gave up 7 bases; unmatched junction bases: 3. In nucleotides, the CDR3 is TGTGCCAGCAGCTCGGACAGGGAAGAGCAGTACTTC. Amino acid sequence: CASSSDREEQYF.

The chain couples TRBV11-2 to TRBJ2-5; a possible D gene is TRBD2 (5 bases). CDR1 and CDR2 from the germline V gene are SGHAT and FQNNGV. V shed 0 bases and J shed 5 bases, with 10 bases lying between them. The CDR3 extends over 14 amino acids. Here the CDR3 DNA reads TGTGCCAGCAGCTTAGAGAGGGTAGGGGAGACCCAGTACTTC. Translation gives CASSLERVGETQYF.

In nucleotides, the CDR3 is TGTGCCATCAGTAGGACAGGGAGGGCCACTGAAGCTTTCTTT. Its translation is CAISRTGRATEAFF. The chain uses TRBV10-3 and TRBJ1-1; TRBD1 matches 8 bases. The V gene end was trimmed by 5 bases and the J gene end by 4 bases; junction bases not matched to a gene: 6. The CDR3 length is 14 residues. The germline V gene has CDR1 ENHRY and CDR2 SYGVKD.

This clone has a single count. The V call is TRBV7-9, the J call TRBJ2-7; D is unclear. Germline CDR1 is SEHNR and CDR2 is FQNEAQ (reference sequence). CDR3 length: 11 residues. With 5 bases removed from V and 7 bases from J, the gap between germline ends came to 9 bases. CDR3 region: CASSPDGEQYF. The CDR3 nucleotides are TGTGCCAGCAGCCCCGATGGAGAGCAGTACTTC.

The genes are TRBV7-2 and TRBJ2-5; 11 nucleotides match TRBD2. Trimming cost V 5 bases and J 9 bases; bases outside gene matches: 11. The germline V gene encodes CDR1 SGHTA and CDR2 FQGNSA. CDR3 size: 15 residues. CDR3 in amino acids: CASSSSSGGTWAQYF. Written as DNA, the CDR3 is TGTGCCAGCAGCAGCTCTAGCGGGGGGACGTGGGCCCAGTACTTC.

This clone appeared once. The chain combines TRBV5-1 with TRBJ1-1, with D possibly matching TRBD1 (5 bases). Germline-derived CDR1 and CDR2 are SGHRS and YFSETQ. The V gene lost 4 bases and the J gene lost 6 bases, with 16 bases spanning the gap. The CDR3 is 14 residues long. CDR3 sequence reads: CASSVLGGDAEAFF. For the CDR3, the DNA is TGCGCCAGCAGCGTGCTTGGAGGGGACGCTGAAGCTTTCTTT.

This chain connects TRBV6-6 to TRBJ1-5; D is ambiguous. This CDR3 region has 13 residues. CDR1 is MNHNY and CDR2 is SVGAGI in the germline V gene (reference sequence). V was pared by 6 bases and J by 5 bases, with 11 bases between. CDR3 nucleotide sequence: TGTGCCAGCAGCCCCGACACTCATCAGCCCCAGCATTTT. It is translated as CASSPDTHQPQHF.

This chain uses TRBV11-3 with TRBJ1-1, with D perhaps TRBD1 (5 bases). This CDR3 is 13 amino acids long. With 5 bases removed from V and 3 bases from J, the gap between germline ends came to 10 bases. Looked up from germline, CDR1 is SGHNT and CDR2 is YENEEA. The CDR3 bases are TGTGCCAGCAGCGAAATGACAGACACTGAAGCTTTCTTT. Its translation is CASSEMTDTEAFF.

The table lists this clone with a count of one. The chain is built from TRBV19 and TRBJ1-1; tentative D call: TRBD1 (5 bases). Per the germline V gene, CDR1 is LNHDA and CDR2 is SQIVND (reference sequence). The CDR3 covers 13 residues. V gave up 6 bases and J gave up 0 bases, with 8 bases separating them. The CDR3 DNA reads TGTGCCAGTAGGGACAAAATGAACACTGAAGCTTTCTTT. Protein product: CASRDKMNTEAFF.

This clone was observed once. The V gene is TRBV6-5, the J gene TRBJ2-3; no clear D. The length of the CDR3 is 12 residues. Deletions cut 7 bases from V and 1 base from J, with 6 bases between. Germline lookup yields CDR1 MNHEY and CDR2 SVGAGI. The CDR3 DNA reads TGTGCCAGCACGTTGGGCACAGATACGCAGTATTTT. Encoded protein: CASTLGTDTQYF.

The J gene is TRBJ1-6, the V gene TRBV4-3, with D hard to call. With 1 base removed from V and 6 bases from J, the gap between germline ends came to 16 bases. There are 17 residues in the CDR3. Germline CDR1 is LGHNA and CDR2 is YSLEER. The DNA for the CDR3 is TGCGCCAGCAGCCAAGCTCTTGCCTCGGGTCCTAATTCACCCCTCCACTTT. As protein: CASSQALASGPNSPLHF.

The rearrangement joins TRBV14 to TRBJ2-1; 7 nucleotides match TRBD1. The CDR3 extends over 16 amino acids. V was clipped by 0 bases and J by 8 bases; unmatched bases: 10. Germline values: CDR1 SGHDN, CDR2 FVKESK. The CDR3 loop is CASSQDARGRIYEQFF. CDR3 in DNA: TGTGCCAGCAGCCAAGATGCGAGGGGGCGTATCTATGAGCAGTTCTTC.

The chain uses TRBV2 and TRBJ1-6, with D maybe TRBD1 (5 bases). There are 14 residues in the CDR3. Trimming pared 4 bases from V and 4 bases from J, leaving 8 bases between. CDR1 SNHLY and CDR2 FYNNEI come from the germline V gene. The chain's CDR3 is CASSVREYNSPLHF. CDR3 coding DNA: TGTGCCAGCAGTGTCAGGGAATATAATTCACCCCTCCACTTT.

This sequence joins TRBV30 and TRBJ2-3; TRBD2 agrees at 7 bases. After removal of 0 bases from V and 3 bases from J, the junction contained 6 bases not matched to a gene. There are 15 residues in the CDR3. Per germline, CDR1 GTSNPN and CDR2 SVGIG (reference sequence). The CDR3 DNA is TGTGCCTGGAGTGTTGGCGGGGGTGGGACAGATACGCAGTATTTT. Its translation is CAWSVGGGGTDTQYF.

V is TRBV5-1 and J is TRBJ2-2; a weak D match, TRBD2 (6 bases). Germline V lookup: CDR1 SGHRS, CDR2 YFSETQ. CDR3 size: 14 residues. V was cut by 3 bases and J by 6 bases, with 12 bases left in between. DNA for the CDR3: TGCGCCAGCAGCTCCCCGCGGGGTTCCGGGGAGCTGTTTTTT. Amino acids: CASSSPRGSGELFF.

The chain carries TRBV27 and TRBJ2-7, with D uncertain. The germline V gene has CDR1 MNHEY and CDR2 SMNVEV (reference sequence). The ends were cut back, 0 bases at V and 2 bases at J, with 8 bases in the middle. CDR3 size: 14 residues. The CDR3 sequence: CASSLSPGTYEQYF. The CDR3, as DNA: TGTGCCAGCAGTTTATCGCCAGGTACCTACGAGCAGTACTTC.